One and the same sample provided the 21 T cell receptor beta chains below, sequenced in a study of T cell responses to AZD1222 COVID-19 vaccine. Data came from immunoSEQ multiplex PCR; TCRdb stores just in-frame clones and leaves some out. This table holds some 180,000 clones, around 93% found once. Sequenced material: peripheral blood, taken 28 days after the second dose of the MenACWY control vaccine. The receptors here all came from an adult who received the MenACWY meningococcal vaccine as a control.

The rearrangement joins TRBV28 to TRBJ1-1; perhaps TRBD1 as D (6 bases). CDR1 MDHEN and CDR2 SYDVKM come from the germline V gene. The CDR3 sequence is 15 residues long. The V end was cut by 6 bases, the J end by 4 bases, with 18 bases between. CDR3 loop: CASSSYGGVSTEAFF. For the CDR3, the DNA is TGTGCCAGCAGCTCCTACGGGGGCGTAAGCACTGAAGCTTTCTTT.

This clone was seen only once. The rearrangement links TRBV4-1 to TRBJ1-3; 7 bases are a match to TRBD1. J lost 1 base, V lost 1 base, and 4 bases had no gene match. The V gene's germline CDR1 is MGHRA and CDR2 YSYEKL. This CDR3 comprises 16 residues. The CDR3 region is CASSQGQQGSGNTIYF. The CDR3 region has the DNA TGCGCCAGCAGCCAAGGACAACAGGGGTCTGGAAACACCATATATTTT.

This sequence joins TRBV20-1 and TRBJ1-6; D gene unclear. V lost 3 bases, J lost 0 bases, and 12 bases lay in between. CDR3 length equals 16 residues. CDR1 and CDR2 (germline): DFQATT, SNEGSKA (reference sequence). This chain's CDR3 is CSASSGGSSYNSPLHF. DNA of the CDR3: TGCAGTGCTAGTTCAGGAGGGAGCTCCTATAATTCACCCCTCCACTTT.

J is TRBJ2-2 and V is TRBV2, with D perhaps assigned TRBD1 or TRBD2 (5 bases each). CDR1 is SNHLY and CDR2 is FYNNEI in the germline V gene. V lost 1 base, J lost 7 bases, and 13 bases lay in between. This CDR3 spans 15 amino acids. CDR3 sequence reads: CASSEERGADGELFF. The CDR3 nucleotides read TGTGCCAGCAGTGAAGAGAGGGGCGCGGACGGGGAGCTGTTTTTT.

The chain links TRBV5-4 to TRBJ1-6, with no clear D. V gave up 0 bases and J gave up 6 bases, with 13 bases separating them. This CDR3 is 16 amino acids long. Per the germline V gene, CDR1 is SGHNT and CDR2 is YYREEE (reference sequence). The CDR3 loop is CASSLAHTRPNSPLHF. The CDR3 DNA sequence: TGTGCCAGCAGCTTGGCTCACACACGACCTAATTCACCCCTCCACTTT.

The chain has TRBV11-2 and TRBJ2-5; D gene unclear. There are 14 residues in the CDR3. Germline CDR1 reads SGHAT; CDR2 reads FQNNGV. The V and J ends lost 3 bases and 0 bases respectively, with 8 bases between them. The CDR3, as DNA: TGTGCCAGCAGCTTGACCCTGTACCAAGAGACCCAGTACTTC. Translation: CASSLTLYQETQYF. The complete variable domain, with remaining parts taken from reference TRBV11-2 and TRBJ2-5, reads EAGVAQSPRYKIIEKRQSVAFWCNPISGHATLYWYQQILGQGPKLLIQFQNNGVVDDSQLPKDRFSAERLKGVDSTLKIQPAKLEDSAVYLCASSLTLYQETQYFGPGTRLLVL.

The chain has TRBV19 and TRBJ1-5, with D unresolved. This CDR3 has 13 amino acids. The germline V and J ends were trimmed by 3 bases and 2 bases, with 5 bases remaining between them. Looked up from germline, CDR1 is LNHDA and CDR2 is SQIVND (reference sequence). CDR3 nucleotide sequence: TGTGCCAGTAGTATGTGGGGCAATCAGCCCCAGCATTTT. This encodes CASSMWGNQPQHF.

The genes are TRBV7-2 and TRBJ2-7; D unresolved. The CDR3 loop spans 11 amino acids. Germline-derived CDR1 and CDR2 are SGHTA and FQGNSA. Trimming took off 5 bases at V and 5 bases at J, with 7 bases between the two ends. The CDR3 DNA reads as TGTGCCAGCAGCCCCGCTAACGAGCAGTACTTC. Amino acids: CASSPANEQYF.

With regard to this clone: Other DNA sequences within the sample encode an identical CDR3. This sequence joins TRBV7-9 and TRBJ1-3; a weak D match, TRBD1 (5 bases). V was cut by 0 bases and J by 1 base, with 7 bases left in between. The germline gives CDR1 SEHNR, CDR2 FQNEAQ (reference sequence). The CDR3 totals 15 residues. CDR3 coding DNA: TGTGCCAGCAGCTTAGCCGGGGGGTCTGGAAACACCATATATTTT. Protein sequence: CASSLAGGSGNTIYF.

The V gene is TRBV29-1, the J gene TRBJ1-2, with 9 bases lining up with TRBD1. The V gene end was trimmed by 3 bases and the J gene end by 9 bases; junction bases not matched to a gene: 5. The CDR3 has 12 residues. Per germline, CDR1 SQVTM and CDR2 ANQGSEA. In nucleotides, the CDR3 is TGCAGCGTTGAGGGGGACAGGGTTAGCTACACCTTC. Encoded protein: CSVEGDRVSYTF.

This clone has just one count. This chain links TRBV29-1 with TRBJ2-1; D remains unclear. Germline V gives CDR1 SQVTM, CDR2 ANQGSEA. Trimming removed 5 bases at V and 0 bases at J, with 8 bases between. This CDR3 contains 13 residues. The CDR3 coding sequence is TGCAGCGTTCTTCCTAGCTCCTACAATGAGCAGTTCTTC. Protein product: CSVLPSSYNEQFF.

This sequence joins TRBV7-9 and TRBJ2-1; 13 bases fit TRBD2. V lost 1 base and J lost 8; bases outside the gene matches: 5. There are 16 residues in the CDR3. Germline V lookup: CDR1 SEHNR, CDR2 FQNEAQ (reference sequence). CDR3 DNA sequence: TGTGCCAGCAGCTTAGTACTAGCGGGGGGGCCAGATGAGCAGTTCTTC. This codes for CASSLVLAGGPDEQFF.

This clone was observed once. The chain couples TRBV5-1 to TRBJ1-2; TRBD1 aligns across 7 bases. V trimming: 3 bases; J trimming: 4 bases; junction bases outside the gene matches: 9. Germline V gives CDR1 SGHRS, CDR2 YFSETQ. The length of the CDR3 is 15 residues. The CDR3 reads CASSSRQGQGYGYTF. CDR3 in DNA: TGCGCCAGCAGCTCAAGACAGGGCCAAGGCTATGGCTACACCTTC. The full variable domain, rest sourced from reference TRBV5-1 and TRBJ1-2, is KAGVTQTPRYLIKTRGQQVTLSCSPISGHRSVSWYQQTPGQGLQFLFEYFSETQRNKGNFPGRFSGRQFSNSRSEMNVSTLELGDSALYLCASSSRQGQGYGYTFGSGTRLTVV.

V and J are TRBV28 and TRBJ2-5, with 7 bases aligning to TRBD1. This CDR3 spans 13 amino acids. The germline V gene encodes CDR1 MDHEN and CDR2 SYDVKM. V gave up 5 bases and J gave up 3 bases; unmatched junction bases: 3. This chain's CDR3 is CASSTGVKETQYF. The CDR3 DNA sequence: TGTGCCAGCAGTACAGGGGTCAAAGAGACCCAGTACTTC. Drawing the rest from reference TRBV28 and TRBJ2-5, the complete variable domain is DVKVTQSSRYLVKRTGEKVFLECVQDMDHENMFWYRQDPGLGLRLIYFSYDVKMKEKGDIPEGYSVSREKKERFSLILESASTNQTSMYLCASSTGVKETQYFGPGTRLLVL.

The chain joins TRBV29-1 to TRBJ1-1; no clear D gene. V lost 4 bases, J lost 7 bases, and 10 bases lay in between. CDR1 and CDR2 from the germline V gene are SQVTM and ANQGSEA. The CDR3 is made up of 11 amino acids. CDR3 residues: CSVVGVFEAFF. Written as DNA, the CDR3 is TGCAGCGTTGTTGGCGTGTTTGAAGCTTTCTTT.

The rearrangement uses TRBV30 and TRBJ1-1; maybe TRBD1 (5 bases). V lost 0 bases and J 1 base, leaving 6 bases between the germline ends. The CDR3 runs 13 residues. In germline, CDR1 is GTSNPN, CDR2 SVGIG (reference sequence). The CDR3 DNA reads TGTGCCTGGAGTGTGGGGCCGAACACTGAAGCTTTCTTT. Protein product: CAWSVGPNTEAFF.

J is TRBJ2-1 and V is TRBV7-9; the D gene is possibly TRBD2 (6 bases). The germline CDR1 and CDR2 sequences are SEHNR and FQNEAQ (reference sequence). CDR3 length equals 14 residues. Deletions cut 1 base from V and 4 bases from J, with 8 bases between. CDR3 region: CASSLGGDYNEQFF. Written as DNA, the CDR3 is TGTGCCAGCAGCTTAGGCGGGGATTACAATGAGCAGTTCTTC.

This clone was found once. Written as DNA, the CDR3 is TGTGCCAGTGGTGTGGATCGCTCTGGGGCCAACGTCCTGACTTTC. It is translated as CASGVDRSGANVLTF. The rearrangement uses TRBV19 and TRBJ2-6, with unresolved D. The CDR3 extends over 15 amino acids. Per the germline V gene, CDR1 is LNHDA and CDR2 is SQIVND (reference sequence). V lost 8 bases and J 0 bases, leaving 11 bases between the germline ends.

The count of this clone is one. The chain carries TRBV5-8 and TRBJ2-1; possibly TRBD2 for D (5 bases). CDR3 length: 13 residues. Germline values: CDR1 SGHTS, CDR2 YDEGEE. Trimming took off 3 bases at V and 2 bases at J, with 6 bases between the two ends. CDR3 in DNA: TGTGCCAGCAGCTGGGGAGCCTACAATGAGCAGTTCTTC. Its protein is CASSWGAYNEQFF.

J is TRBJ1-2 and V is TRBV5-1; D is undetermined. CDR1 and CDR2 (germline): SGHRS, YFSETQ. Trimming cost V 4 bases and J 4 bases, with 17 bases left between them. This CDR3 has 15 residues. This chain's CDR3 is CASSPEVKPIYGYTF. The DNA for the CDR3 is TGCGCCAGCAGCCCGGAGGTGAAACCCATCTATGGCTACACCTTC.

This clone appeared a single time. V is TRBV28 and J is TRBJ1-5; 12 positions agree with TRBD1. This CDR3 spans 16 amino acids. Germline values: CDR1 MDHEN, CDR2 SYDVKM. V gave up 5 bases and J gave up 6 bases; unmatched junction bases: 8. CDR3 nucleotides: TGTGCCAGCAGTACCGGGACAGGGGGCGGGAGTCAGCCCCAGCATTTT. It yields the protein CASSTGTGGGSQPQHF. Based on the CDR3 plus reference TRBV28 and TRBJ1-5, the full variable domain is DVKVTQSSRYLVKRTGEKVFLECVQDMDHENMFWYRQDPGLGLRLIYFSYDVKMKEKGDIPEGYSVSREKKERFSLILESASTNQTSMYLCASSTGTGGGSQPQHFGDGTRLSIL.